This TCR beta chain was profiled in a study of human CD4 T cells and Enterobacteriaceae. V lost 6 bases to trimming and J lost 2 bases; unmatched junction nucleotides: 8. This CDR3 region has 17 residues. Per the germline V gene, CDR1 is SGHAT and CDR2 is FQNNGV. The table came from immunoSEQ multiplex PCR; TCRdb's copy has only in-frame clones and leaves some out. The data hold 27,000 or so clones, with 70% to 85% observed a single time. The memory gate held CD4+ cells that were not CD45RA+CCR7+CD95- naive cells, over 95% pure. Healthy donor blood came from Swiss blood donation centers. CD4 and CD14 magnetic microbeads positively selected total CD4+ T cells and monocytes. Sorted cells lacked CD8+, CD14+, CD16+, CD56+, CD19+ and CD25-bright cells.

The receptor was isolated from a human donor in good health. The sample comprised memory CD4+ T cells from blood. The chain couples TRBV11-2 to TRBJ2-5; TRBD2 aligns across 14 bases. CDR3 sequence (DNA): TGTGCCAGCAGGGGGACTAGCGGGAGAAGTACGCAAGAGACCCAGTACTTC. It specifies CASRGTSGRSTQETQYF.